Following are 20 T cell receptor beta chains from one sample sequenced in a study of identical twins. MiXCR, applied by TCRdb to the 5' RACE reads, yields one record per CDR3 protein. The sample carries some 500,000 distinct CDR3 sequences, more than 13% recorded once. Separately, the same data were catalogued under a study of yellow fever vaccine responses in identical twins.

The sequencing sample was made of CD4+ T cells sorted from blood. The receptors stem from a woman between 18 and 30 years old in good health.

This clonotype has a handful of counts. As DNA, the CDR3 is TGTGCCAGCAGCGGGACAGGGGGCGCGTTTTCACCCCTCCACTTT. Residues: CASSGTGGAFSPLHF. The chain combines TRBV9 with TRBJ1-6; 11 positions agree with TRBD1. Looked up from germline, CDR1 is SGDLS and CDR2 is YYNGEE. V gave up 3 bases and J gave up 9 bases; unmatched junction bases: 5. This CDR3 has 15 residues.

In its sample, this clonotype was seen many times. CDR3 in amino acids: CASSKGGLLNTEAFF. CDR3 coding DNA: TGTGCCAGCAGTAAGGGGGGGCTCCTGAACACTGAAGCTTTCTTT. V usage is TRBV27 and J usage is TRBJ1-1, with D possibly matching TRBD1 (6 bases). The CDR3 has 15 amino acids. Germline V gives CDR1 MNHEY, CDR2 SMNVEV (reference sequence). The V end was cut by 5 bases, the J end by 0 bases, with 13 bases between.

This clonotype was counted many times. CDR3 protein: CSLWAGPQETQYF. CDR3 nucleotide sequence: TGCAGCCTGTGGGCAGGACCCCAAGAGACCCAGTACTTC. The V call is TRBV20-1, the J call TRBJ2-5; D unresolved. In germline, CDR1 is DFQATT, CDR2 SNEGSKA (reference sequence). The CDR3 has 13 amino acids.

This clonotype was seen more than once but under ten times. The chain links TRBV11-2 to TRBJ1-1, with D uncertain. V was clipped by 0 bases and J by 7 bases, with 6 bases between them. Germline V lookup: CDR1 SGHAT, CDR2 FQNNGV. The CDR3 spans 12 residues. CDR3 loop: CASSLETFEAFF. CDR3 coding DNA: TGTGCCAGCAGCTTAGAGACCTTTGAAGCTTTCTTT. The full variable domain, rest sourced from reference TRBV11-2 and TRBJ1-1, is EAGVAQSPRYKIIEKRQSVAFWCNPISGHATLYWYQQILGQGPKLLIQFQNNGVVDDSQLPKDRFSAERLKGVDSTLKIQPAKLEDSAVYLCASSLETFEAFFGQGTRLTVV.

The rearrangement uses TRBV12-3 or TRBV12-4 and TRBJ2-2; D perhaps matches TRBD1 (6 bases). V was clipped by 6 bases and J by 0 bases, with 11 bases between them. CDR3 length: 15 amino acids. The CDR3 region is CASSKGTPNTGELFF. In DNA form, the CDR3 reads TGTGCCAGCAGCAAGGGGACACCGAACACCGGGGAGCTGTTTTTT.

The sample holds a few counts of this clonotype. The rearrangement uses TRBV12-3 or TRBV12-4 and TRBJ2-5; TRBD1 matches 9 bases. V was pared by 1 base and J by 8 bases, with 2 bases of the junction left unmatched. The CDR3 is 13 residues long. The CDR3 DNA follows: TGTGCCAGCAGTTTAGGGGACAGGGTCACCCAGTACTTC. Translation: CASSLGDRVTQYF.

This chain uses TRBV7-3 with TRBJ2-1; 12 nucleotides align to TRBD1. CDR3 length equals 16 residues. Germline CDR1 reads SGHTA; CDR2 reads FQGTGA. V shed 5 bases and J 7 bases; nucleotides not matched to a gene: 9. In DNA, the CDR3 is TGTGCCAGCAGCCCAACCGGGACAGGGGGCTCGAATGAGCAGTTCTTC. Residues: CASSPTGTGGSNEQFF.

This clonotype has ten or more counts. The rearrangement uses TRBV20-1 and TRBJ2-3; 11 bases line up with TRBD2. Germline loops: CDR1 DFQATT, CDR2 SNEGSKA (reference sequence). CDR3 length: 18 residues. J gave up 0 bases and V 0 bases, and 8 bases lay outside the gene matches. This chain's CDR3 is CSARDPRGTSGSTDTQYF. The CDR3 DNA follows: TGCAGTGCTAGAGATCCTCGAGGGACTAGCGGAAGCACAGATACGCAGTATTTT.

CDR3 protein: CASSQGGQAFTGELFF. CDR3 DNA sequence: TGTGCCAGCAGCCAAGGGGGACAGGCCTTCACCGGGGAGCTGTTTTTT. The chain is built from TRBV4-2 and TRBJ2-2; 8 positions agree with TRBD1. V gave up 1 base and J gave up 4 bases; unmatched junction bases: 5. This CDR3 contains 16 residues. The V gene's germline CDR1 is LGHNA and CDR2 YNFKEQ.

This clonotype was detected a few times. V is TRBV6-1 and J is TRBJ2-7, with 7 positions matching TRBD1. The CDR3 loop spans 15 amino acids. Germline CDR1 reads MNHNS; CDR2 reads SASEGT. Trimming removed 1 base from V and 6 bases from J; junction bases left unmatched: 9. The CDR3 sequence is CASSEDEGQYSEQYF. DNA of the CDR3: TGTGCCAGCAGTGAAGATGAGGGACAGTACTCCGAGCAGTACTTC.

The gene calls are TRBV25-1 and TRBJ2-3; 8 bases line up with TRBD1. The CDR3 has 16 residues. CDR1 is MGHDK and CDR2 is SYGVNS in the germline V gene. With V trimmed by 3 bases and J by 5 bases, 10 bases remained unmatched. CDR3 DNA: TGTGCCAGCAGTGAGACCAGGGGGCTCCTCGGAGATACGCAGTATTTT. The encoded protein is CASSETRGLLGDTQYF.

The chain couples TRBV6-1 to TRBJ2-7, with TRBD2 matching 15 bases. This CDR3 contains 18 residues. Germline values: CDR1 MNHNS, CDR2 SASEGT. Trimming at V came to 5 bases and at J to 5 bases, leaving 13 bases not matched to a gene. CDR3 bases: TGTGCCAGCAGTCCTAGGACTAGCGGGGGGGCCCGCTGGCACGAGCAGTACTTC. It codes for CASSPRTSGGARWHEQYF.

The chain is built from TRBV6-2 or TRBV6-3 and TRBJ2-5; 8 bases are a match to TRBD1. Per the germline V gene, CDR1 is MNHEY and CDR2 is SVGEGT. The CDR3 runs 19 residues. V trimming: 5 bases; J trimming: 8 bases; junction bases outside the gene matches: 25. CDR3 DNA sequence: TGTGCCAGCAGTCAAGACCTGAAACCGACAGGGGCCCTGAAGGTAACCCAGTACTTC. The encoded protein is CASSQDLKPTGALKVTQYF.

The J gene is TRBJ2-7, the V gene TRBV29-1; D not resolved. Trimming pared 3 bases from V and 5 bases from J, leaving 8 bases between. CDR1 and CDR2 from the germline V gene are SQVTM and ANQGSEA. The CDR3 extends over 11 amino acids. CDR3 in DNA: TGCAGCGTTGAGACAAGTAACGAGCAGTACTTC. Amino acid sequence: CSVETSNEQYF.

This clonotype was seen a few times. The genes are TRBV6-5 and TRBJ2-7; TRBD1 aligns across 10 bases. CDR1 and CDR2 (germline): MNHEY, SVGAGI. The V and J ends lost 4 bases and 4 bases, in that order; junction bases with no gene match: 10. The CDR3 is made up of 16 amino acids. The CDR3 spells CASSSSSGQGFYEQYF. CDR3 DNA sequence: TGTGCCAGCAGTTCCTCATCGGGACAGGGGTTTTACGAGCAGTACTTC.

This chain connects TRBV29-1 to TRBJ2-3, with TRBD1 identical over 9 bases. The CDR3 extends over 15 amino acids. Germline V lookup: CDR1 SQVTM, CDR2 ANQGSEA. V was pared by 4 bases and J by 4 bases, with 9 bases of the junction left unmatched. The DNA of the CDR3 is TGCAGCGTTGTTCGGACAGGGGCAGCCCCAGATACGCAGTATTTT. This gives the protein CSVVRTGAAPDTQYF.

This chain links TRBV28 with TRBJ2-1, with D unclear. The germline V gene has CDR1 MDHEN and CDR2 SYDVKM. The CDR3 is made up of 13 amino acids. Trimming took off 2 bases at V and 11 bases at J, with 13 bases between the two ends. The CDR3 here is CASSLKIPPKQFF. CDR3 DNA: TGTGCCAGCAGTTTAAAGATCCCCCCGAAGCAGTTCTTC.

The sample holds a few counts of this clonotype. The rearrangement joins TRBV2 to TRBJ2-3; D gene uncertain. Germline loops: CDR1 SNHLY, CDR2 FYNNEI. This CDR3 is built from 17 residues. The V gene lost 5 bases and the J gene lost 3 bases, with 21 bases spanning the gap. CDR3 nucleotides: TGTGCCAGCAGTCCGACGGTCTTCCCTGTAGGTACAGATACGCAGTATTTT. Its protein product is CASSPTVFPVGTDTQYF.

This clonotype was seen a few times. The V gene is TRBV2, the J gene TRBJ2-1, with TRBD2 matching 14 bases. The CDR3 is 13 residues long. Germline CDR1 is SNHLY and CDR2 is FYNNEI. Trimming took 9 bases from V and 7 from J; bases not matched to a gene: 2. The CDR3 region is CARGTSGGNEQFF. CDR3 coding DNA: TGTGCCAGAGGGACTAGCGGGGGTAATGAGCAGTTCTTC.

This clonotype was counted only a few times. J is TRBJ1-1 and V is TRBV28; TRBD1 is a possible D gene (6 bases). The CDR3 has 14 amino acids. V was clipped by 6 bases and J by 6 bases, with 17 bases between them. Germline CDR1 MDHEN, CDR2 SYDVKM. DNA for the CDR3: TGTGCCAGCAGGCTTACAGGGAGATCTTCTGAAGCTTTCTTT. Translated, it gives CASRLTGRSSEAFF. The full variable domain, rest sourced from reference TRBV28 and TRBJ1-1, is DVKVTQSSRYLVKRTGEKVFLECVQDMDHENMFWYRQDPGLGLRLIYFSYDVKMKEKGDIPEGYSVSREKKERFSLILESASTNQTSMYLCASRLTGRSSEAFFGQGTRLTVV.